The rows below give T cell receptor beta chains drawn from one sample of a study of T cells in localized non-small cell lung cancer. Measured with immunoSEQ multiplex PCR; TCRdb has only the in-frame clones, and not every one. Here the sample spans fewer than 35,000 clones, 85% to 90% being singletons. Here the sequenced sample was peripheral blood, taken before any cancer treatment. The receptors stem from a female donor of 60 years or more with stage I lung adenocarcinoma. The CDR3 runs from the conserved cysteine through the conserved F or W. Fields, in order: CDR3 length, clone size, V gene, J gene, D gene, CDR3 DNA, CDR3 protein. The D gene is left open where the match is weak. Not every row has a clone size; where given, it reads once, few, many or a size class.

cdr3_length: 14; clone_size: -; v_call: TRBV28; j_call: TRBJ2-7; d_call: -; cdr3_nt: TGTGCCAGCAGTTTTCCCGGGACTTCCTACGAGCAGTACTTC; cdr3_aa: CASSFPGTSYEQYF
cdr3_length: 15; clone_size: -; v_call: TRBV6-4; j_call: TRBJ2-2; d_call: -; cdr3_nt: TGTGCCAGCAGCGAGGGTGCGGGGAACACCGGGGAGCTGTTTTTT; cdr3_aa: CASSEGAGNTGELFF
cdr3_length: 15; clone_size: -; v_call: TRBV7-8; j_call: TRBJ1-2; d_call: TRBD1; cdr3_nt: TGTGCCAGCAGCTCGATGGACAGGGGGCCGGGTGGCTACACCTTC; cdr3_aa: CASSSMDRGPGGYTF
cdr3_length: 13; clone_size: once; v_call: TRBV7-6; j_call: TRBJ2-5; d_call: -; cdr3_nt: TGTGCCAGCAGCGCCAGGATGGGAGAGACCCAGTACTTC; cdr3_aa: CASSARMGETQYF
cdr3_length: 17; clone_size: once; v_call: TRBV15; j_call: TRBJ1-4; d_call: TRBD1; cdr3_nt: TGTGCCACCAGCAGAGATCCAGGGGGCACGGGGGATGAAAAACTGTTTTTT; cdr3_aa: CATSRDPGGTGDEKLFF
cdr3_length: 14; clone_size: -; v_call: TRBV29-1; j_call: TRBJ1-4; d_call: -; cdr3_nt: TGCAGCGTCTCCAATGAACGGGACCCGGTAAAACTGTTTTTT; cdr3_aa: CSVSNERDPVKLFF
cdr3_length: 17; clone_size: -; v_call: TRBV5-1; j_call: TRBJ2-7; d_call: TRBD1; cdr3_nt: TGCGCCAGCAGCAGGGCCCCTCCGGGACAGGGTTCCTACGAGCAGTACTTC; cdr3_aa: CASSRAPPGQGSYEQYF
cdr3_length: 15; clone_size: -; v_call: TRBV5-1; j_call: TRBJ1-1; d_call: TRBD1; cdr3_nt: TGCGCCAGCAGCACGAGGGACAGGGGGCTGCCTGAAGCTTTCTTT; cdr3_aa: CASSTRDRGLPEAFF
cdr3_length: 15; clone_size: -; v_call: TRBV4-3; j_call: TRBJ2-1; d_call: TRBD2; cdr3_nt: TGCGCCAGCAGCCAAGAGGGACTAGCGGGAGGCCCGCAGTTCTTC; cdr3_aa: CASSQEGLAGGPQFF
cdr3_length: 18; clone_size: -; v_call: TRBV9; j_call: TRBJ2-1; d_call: -; cdr3_nt: TGTGCCAGCAGTTCCAGCGCCGCCCTAGTTGTGTCCTACAATGAGCAGTTCTTC; cdr3_aa: CASSSSAALVVSYNEQFF
cdr3_length: 15; clone_size: -; v_call: TRBV11-3; j_call: TRBJ2-5; d_call: -; cdr3_nt: TGTGCCAGCAGCTCCTGGTCGGGAGATTCAGAGACCCAGTACTTC; cdr3_aa: CASSSWSGDSETQYF
cdr3_length: 14; clone_size: once; v_call: TRBV5-1; j_call: TRBJ2-5; d_call: TRBD2; cdr3_nt: TGCGCCAGCAGCCGGCAAGCGGGAGGAGAGACCCAGTACTTC; cdr3_aa: CASSRQAGGETQYF
cdr3_length: 15; clone_size: -; v_call: TRBV7-3; j_call: TRBJ2-5; d_call: -; cdr3_nt: TGTGCCAGCAGCTTAACGTCGGAATACCGAGAGACCCAGTACTTC; cdr3_aa: CASSLTSEYRETQYF
cdr3_length: 15; clone_size: -; v_call: TRBV19; j_call: TRBJ2-1; d_call: TRBD2; cdr3_nt: TGTGCCAGTAGTACCGGGACTAGCGGGGTCAATGAGCAGTTCTTC; cdr3_aa: CASSTGTSGVNEQFF
cdr3_length: 13; clone_size: -; v_call: TRBV4-1; j_call: TRBJ2-7; d_call: TRBD2; cdr3_nt: TGCGCCAGCAGCCGGACTAGCGTGTACGAGCAGTACTTC; cdr3_aa: CASSRTSVYEQYF
cdr3_length: 15; clone_size: -; v_call: TRBV14; j_call: TRBJ2-7; d_call: -; cdr3_nt: TGTGCCAGCAGTCCTAAGCCTATCGGATCCCACGAGCAGTACTTC; cdr3_aa: CASSPKPIGSHEQYF
cdr3_length: 15; clone_size: once; v_call: TRBV18; j_call: TRBJ2-2; d_call: TRBD1; cdr3_nt: TGTGCCAGCTCACCGACAGGGACGAACACCGGGGAGCTGTTTTTT; cdr3_aa: CASSPTGTNTGELFF
cdr3_length: 15; clone_size: -; v_call: TRBV5-1; j_call: TRBJ2-2; d_call: TRBD1; cdr3_nt: TGCGCCAGCAGCTTGGTGGGACAGGTCAGCGGGGAGCTGTTTTTT; cdr3_aa: CASSLVGQVSGELFF
cdr3_length: 14; clone_size: -; v_call: TRBV18; j_call: TRBJ2-1; d_call: -; cdr3_nt: TGTGCCAGCTTAACCGACCGGGGAACTAATGAGCAGTTCTTC; cdr3_aa: CASLTDRGTNEQFF
cdr3_length: 15; clone_size: -; v_call: TRBV7-2; j_call: TRBJ2-7; d_call: -; cdr3_nt: TGTGCCAGCAGCTTAGTCCCGACTGGGACGTACGAGCAGTACTTC; cdr3_aa: CASSLVPTGTYEQYF
cdr3_length: 15; clone_size: -; v_call: TRBV7-2; j_call: TRBJ1-2; d_call: -; cdr3_nt: TGTGCCAGCAGCTCGAACGTTGGAATACGTTATGGCTACACCTTC; cdr3_aa: CASSSNVGIRYGYTF
cdr3_length: 12; clone_size: -; v_call: TRBV6-4; j_call: TRBJ1-2; d_call: -; cdr3_nt: TGTGCCAGCAAAAACCTACCTTATGGCTACACCTTC; cdr3_aa: CASKNLPYGYTF
cdr3_length: 16; clone_size: once; v_call: TRBV7-8; j_call: TRBJ2-2; d_call: TRBD2; cdr3_nt: TGTGCCAGCATCGAGAGGAGCGGGAGATGGGCCGGGGAGCTGTTTTTT; cdr3_aa: CASIERSGRWAGELFF
cdr3_length: 20; clone_size: -; v_call: TRBV18; j_call: TRBJ2-3; d_call: TRBD2; cdr3_nt: TGTGCCAGCTCACCACCGATGATGGGGACTAGCGCCCATAGCACAGATACGCAGTATTTT; cdr3_aa: CASSPPMMGTSAHSTDTQYF
cdr3_length: 13; clone_size: -; v_call: TRBV7-9; j_call: TRBJ2-7; d_call: -; cdr3_nt: TGTGCCAGCAAAGACAGTTTCCTCTACGAGCAGTACTTC; cdr3_aa: CASKDSFLYEQYF
cdr3_length: 17; clone_size: once; v_call: TRBV28; j_call: TRBJ2-7; d_call: -; cdr3_nt: TGTGCCAGCAGTTTTTTGATTTTCGGGGACGACCCCTACGAGCAGTACTTC; cdr3_aa: CASSFLIFGDDPYEQYF
cdr3_length: 15; clone_size: -; v_call: TRBV2; j_call: TRBJ2-7; d_call: -; cdr3_nt: TGTGCCAGCAGTGAAGGGGCGGGGACCCCCTACGAGCAGTACTTC; cdr3_aa: CASSEGAGTPYEQYF
cdr3_length: 15; clone_size: -; v_call: TRBV27; j_call: TRBJ2-1; d_call: TRBD2; cdr3_nt: TGTGCCAGCAGTCTAGCGGGATGGGGATACAATGAGCAGTTCTTC; cdr3_aa: CASSLAGWGYNEQFF
cdr3_length: 16; clone_size: -; v_call: TRBV6-5; j_call: TRBJ2-5; d_call: -; cdr3_nt: TGTGCCAGCAGTTACTCGACTTCGCGGGGACAAGAGACCCAGTACTTC; cdr3_aa: CASSYSTSRGQETQYF
cdr3_length: 17; clone_size: -; v_call: TRBV18; j_call: TRBJ1-5; d_call: TRBD1; cdr3_nt: TGTGCCAGCTCACTCCAGGCCGGGACAGGTAGCAATCAGCCCCAGCATTTT; cdr3_aa: CASSLQAGTGSNQPQHF
cdr3_length: 11; clone_size: -; v_call: TRBV20-1; j_call: TRBJ1-1; d_call: -; cdr3_nt: TGCAGTGTTAGTAGAGCGTTTGGAGCTTTCTTT; cdr3_aa: CSVSRAFGAFF
cdr3_length: 16; clone_size: -; v_call: TRBV7-9; j_call: TRBJ1-4; d_call: -; cdr3_nt: TGTGCCAGCAGCTTAGGGGGACCTGTTTCTAATGAAAAACTGTTTTTT; cdr3_aa: CASSLGGPVSNEKLFF
cdr3_length: 19; clone_size: -; v_call: TRBV7-8; j_call: TRBJ2-1; d_call: TRBD2; cdr3_nt: TGTGCCAGCAGCTCCATCACCCTAGCGGGCGGGACATCCTACAATGAGCAGTTCTTC; cdr3_aa: CASSSITLAGGTSYNEQFF
cdr3_length: 14; clone_size: -; v_call: TRBV19; j_call: TRBJ2-1; d_call: -; cdr3_nt: TGTGCCAGTAGTATAAACTGGATCTACAATGAGCAGTTCTTC; cdr3_aa: CASSINWIYNEQFF
cdr3_length: 14; clone_size: -; v_call: TRBV5-1; j_call: TRBJ1-1; d_call: TRBD1; cdr3_nt: TGCGCCAGCAGCTTGGAGACAGGGGTCACTGAAGCTTTCTTT; cdr3_aa: CASSLETGVTEAFF
cdr3_length: 16; clone_size: -; v_call: TRBV7-2; j_call: TRBJ2-3; d_call: TRBD2; cdr3_nt: TGTGCCAGCAGCTTAGTGAGGGGCGGGAGCGGAGATACGCAGTATTTT; cdr3_aa: CASSLVRGGSGDTQYF
cdr3_length: 13; clone_size: -; v_call: TRBV30; j_call: TRBJ1-5; d_call: -; cdr3_nt: TGTGCCTGGAATGGGGGGTTCGGTCAGCCCCAGCATTTT; cdr3_aa: CAWNGGFGQPQHF
cdr3_length: 16; clone_size: -; v_call: TRBV4-3; j_call: TRBJ2-2; d_call: -; cdr3_nt: TGCGCCAGCAGCCAAGATGCCGGGGCAAACACCGGGGAGCTGTTTTTT; cdr3_aa: CASSQDAGANTGELFF
cdr3_length: 16; clone_size: -; v_call: TRBV21-1; j_call: TRBJ1-4; d_call: -; cdr3_nt: TGTGCCAGCAGCAAAGTTATGGTGTCTTGCAATGAAAAACTGTTTTTT; cdr3_aa: CASSKVMVSCNEKLFF
cdr3_length: 15; clone_size: -; v_call: TRBV19; j_call: TRBJ1-3; d_call: TRBD1; cdr3_nt: TGTGCCAGTAGTACCGGACAGGGTGTAGGAAACACCATATATTTT; cdr3_aa: CASSTGQGVGNTIYF
cdr3_length: 14; clone_size: -; v_call: TRBV6-5; j_call: TRBJ2-5; d_call: -; cdr3_nt: TGTGCCAGCAGTTTGCGACTAGACCAAGAGACCCAGTACTTC; cdr3_aa: CASSLRLDQETQYF
cdr3_length: 15; clone_size: -; v_call: TRBV5-8; j_call: TRBJ1-5; d_call: -; cdr3_nt: TGTGCCAGCAGCTTGGTCGGGGGCCTGAATCAGCCCCAGCATTTT; cdr3_aa: CASSLVGGLNQPQHF
cdr3_length: 16; clone_size: -; v_call: TRBV18; j_call: TRBJ2-2; d_call: -; cdr3_nt: TGTGCCAGCTCACCACGGGGCTCGACTGAATCCGGGGAGCTGTTTTTT; cdr3_aa: CASSPRGSTESGELFF
cdr3_length: 14; clone_size: once; v_call: TRBV6-4; j_call: TRBJ2-2; d_call: -; cdr3_nt: TGTGCCAGCAGTGAAGGGGGTAACACCGGGGAGCTGTTTTTT; cdr3_aa: CASSEGGNTGELFF
cdr3_length: 14; clone_size: -; v_call: TRBV5-1; j_call: TRBJ1-1; d_call: -; cdr3_nt: TGCGCCAGCAGCTTAGACAGCCATAACACTGAAGCTTTCTTT; cdr3_aa: CASSLDSHNTEAFF
cdr3_length: 15; clone_size: -; v_call: TRBV9; j_call: TRBJ2-5; d_call: TRBD2; cdr3_nt: TGTGCCAGCAGCATGACTAGCGGGAACCAAGAGACCCAGTACTTC; cdr3_aa: CASSMTSGNQETQYF
cdr3_length: 13; clone_size: -; v_call: TRBV19; j_call: TRBJ1-2; d_call: -; cdr3_nt: TGTGCCAGTAGTATTTCGGAGCTTAGGGGCTACACCTTC; cdr3_aa: CASSISELRGYTF
cdr3_length: 15; clone_size: -; v_call: TRBV4-2; j_call: TRBJ2-1; d_call: TRBD2; cdr3_nt: TGTGCCAGCAGCCACGGGGGACTAGCGGGAGATTCGCAGTTCTTC; cdr3_aa: CASSHGGLAGDSQFF
cdr3_length: 16; clone_size: -; v_call: TRBV7-9; j_call: TRBJ2-3; d_call: TRBD2; cdr3_nt: TGTGCCAGCAGCCGGAGACTAGCGGGATTGTCAGATACGCAGTATTTT; cdr3_aa: CASSRRLAGLSDTQYF
cdr3_length: 17; clone_size: -; v_call: TRBV11-3; j_call: TRBJ2-1; d_call: -; cdr3_nt: TGTGCCAGCAGCTTAGGGAGGCAGCAGGGTTGGAACAATGAGCAGTTCTTC; cdr3_aa: CASSLGRQQGWNNEQFF
cdr3_length: 16; clone_size: -; v_call: TRBV28; j_call: TRBJ1-2; d_call: TRBD1; cdr3_nt: TGTGCCAGCAGTTCGTCCACAGGGGGCGCGTGGCCTGGCTACACCTTC; cdr3_aa: CASSSSTGGAWPGYTF
cdr3_length: 12; clone_size: -; v_call: TRBV28; j_call: TRBJ1-2; d_call: -; cdr3_nt: TGTGCCAGCAGTTGGCGGAACTATGGCTACACCTTC; cdr3_aa: CASSWRNYGYTF
cdr3_length: 12; clone_size: few; v_call: TRBV7-9; j_call: TRBJ1-1; d_call: -; cdr3_nt: TGTGCCAGCAGCTCGGGACTGAAGGAAGCTTTCTTT; cdr3_aa: CASSSGLKEAFF
cdr3_length: 15; clone_size: -; v_call: TRBV9; j_call: TRBJ2-2; d_call: -; cdr3_nt: TGTGCCAGCAGCGTCGGGCAGGGTAACACCGGGGAGCTGTTTTTT; cdr3_aa: CASSVGQGNTGELFF
cdr3_length: 16; clone_size: -; v_call: TRBV4-2; j_call: TRBJ1-4; d_call: -; cdr3_nt: TGTGCCAGCAGCCAAGACTTTGGGGGCCTGGATGAAAAACTGTTTTTT; cdr3_aa: CASSQDFGGLDEKLFF
cdr3_length: 15; clone_size: -; v_call: TRBV6-1; j_call: TRBJ1-5; d_call: -; cdr3_nt: TGTGCCAGCAGCTCGGGGCCTATTAGCAATCAGCCCCAGCATTTT; cdr3_aa: CASSSGPISNQPQHF
cdr3_length: 15; clone_size: -; v_call: TRBV11-3; j_call: TRBJ2-1; d_call: TRBD1; cdr3_nt: TGTGCCAGCAGCTTTTCGGGACAGGGTCTCAATGAGCAGTTCTTC; cdr3_aa: CASSFSGQGLNEQFF